Below, 10 T cell receptor beta chains from the same sample are listed, as sequenced in a study of T-cell memory formation after mild COVID-19. TCRdb processed the 5' RACE reads anew with MiXCR; each CDR3 protein has one entry. The profile shows 170,000 or so distinct CDR3 sequences, over 20% of them singletons. Sequencing was performed on PBMCs or a T cell subset sorted from them (not recorded which). These receptors originate from an adult woman who had mild COVID-19 (a few samples of this study predate the infection). Cell type and time point are not known.

This clonotype occurred once. This chain links TRBV12-3 or TRBV12-4 with TRBJ2-2; D might be TRBD2 (5 bases). Trimming removed 8 bases from V and 5 bases from J, with 12 bases in between. CDR3 size: 13 residues. The CDR3 coding sequence is TGTGCCAGCCATTCTAAGCGGACCGGGGAGCTGTTTTTT. Its translation: CASHSKRTGELFF.

The chain recombines TRBV4-2 with TRBJ2-7, with 8 bases fitting TRBD2. This CDR3 comprises 17 residues. Germline V gives CDR1 LGHNA, CDR2 YNFKEQ. Germline trimming cut 0 bases from V and 2 bases from J; bases unmatched to any gene: 9. The CDR3 region is CASSQEVAGLTTYEQYF. The CDR3 DNA sequence: TGTGCCAGCAGCCAAGAGGTAGCGGGACTAACTACCTACGAGCAGTACTTC.

This chain joins TRBV7-2 and TRBJ2-3; 11 bases map to TRBD1. Trimming cost V 2 bases and J 4 bases; bases outside gene matches: 17. Germline CDR1 reads SGHTA; CDR2 reads FQGNSA. The CDR3 consists of 20 residues. The CDR3 DNA sequence: TGTGCCAGCAGCTTATATGGGGGCCCAGAGGGACAGGGGGTGTCAGATACGCAGTATTTT. Translated, it gives CASSLYGGPEGQGVSDTQYF.

The table lists this clonotype with a few counts. The chain has TRBV10-3 and TRBJ2-7, with D uncertain. This CDR3 contains 13 residues. V was clipped by 3 bases and J by 2 bases, with 8 bases between them. Germline V lookup: CDR1 ENHRY, CDR2 SYGVKD. In DNA, the CDR3 is TGTGCCATCAGTGAAAGGTTAGCCTACGAGCAGTACTTC. Its protein product is CAISERLAYEQYF.

Turning to this clonotype: At one of its ends the junction is not consistent with the germline gene, which may arise from a read error. The CDR3 protein is CASSLPGGSRRLF. CDR3 in DNA: TGTGCCAGCAGCTTGCCCGGAGGGTCCCGTAGGCTCTTC. V usage is TRBV7-9 and J usage is TRBJ2-1; D is perhaps TRBD2 (6 bases). The germline gives CDR1 SEHNR, CDR2 FQNEAQ (reference sequence). The CDR3 runs 13 residues.

The chain couples TRBV7-6 to TRBJ2-5, with D uncertain. Germline loops: CDR1 SGHVS, CDR2 FNYEAQ. The CDR3 totals 14 residues. V lost 8 bases and J 5 bases, leaving 18 bases between the germline ends. DNA of the CDR3: TGTGCCAGCTCCGGCCTCCCCGGACGGGAGACCCAGTACTTC. Protein: CASSGLPGRETQYF.

The CDR3 coding sequence is TGTGCCAGCGGAGACTTCAAACCAGATACGCAGTATTTT. It codes for CASGDFKPDTQYF. The chain uses TRBV7-2 and TRBJ2-3; D gene ambiguous. V was pared by 8 bases and J by 4 bases, with 13 bases between. Germline-derived CDR1 and CDR2 are SGHTA and FQGNSA. CDR3 length: 13 amino acids.

This clonotype was picked up many times. This chain connects TRBV5-1 to TRBJ2-3; 9 positions agree with TRBD2. This CDR3 comprises 15 residues. Germline trimming cut 4 bases from V and 4 bases from J; bases unmatched to any gene: 7. Germline assignment: CDR1 SGHRS and CDR2 YFSETQ. The CDR3 region is CASSPGSGSSDTQYF. The CDR3 region has the DNA TGCGCCAGCAGCCCGGGTAGCGGGAGTTCAGATACGCAGTATTTT. Full variable domain (remainder filled in from reference TRBV5-1 and TRBJ2-3): KAGVTQTPRYLIKTRGQQVTLSCSPISGHRSVSWYQQTPGQGLQFLFEYFSETQRNKGNFPGRFSGRQFSNSRSEMNVSTLELGDSALYLCASSPGSGSSDTQYFGPGTRLTVL.

This clonotype was seen a handful of times. This rearrangement joins TRBV7-6 to TRBJ2-7, with TRBD1 matching over 7 bases. Trimming took 5 bases from V and 8 from J; bases not matched to a gene: 3. CDR3 size: 11 residues. CDR1 and CDR2 (germline): SGHVS, FNYEAQ. CDR3 nucleotide sequence: TGTGCCAGCAGCCGAGGGGGCCAGCAGTACTTC. Its protein product is CASSRGGQQYF.

Only a few counts were recorded for this clonotype. The chain combines TRBV12-3 or TRBV12-4 with TRBJ2-1; 14 bases are a match to TRBD2. The CDR3 covers 19 residues. V shed 7 bases and J 5 bases; nucleotides not matched to a gene: 16. This CDR3 is CASTPGLGLAGGRDNEQFF. In DNA form, the CDR3 reads TGTGCCAGCACCCCGGGCCTCGGACTAGCGGGAGGTCGGGACAATGAGCAGTTCTTC.